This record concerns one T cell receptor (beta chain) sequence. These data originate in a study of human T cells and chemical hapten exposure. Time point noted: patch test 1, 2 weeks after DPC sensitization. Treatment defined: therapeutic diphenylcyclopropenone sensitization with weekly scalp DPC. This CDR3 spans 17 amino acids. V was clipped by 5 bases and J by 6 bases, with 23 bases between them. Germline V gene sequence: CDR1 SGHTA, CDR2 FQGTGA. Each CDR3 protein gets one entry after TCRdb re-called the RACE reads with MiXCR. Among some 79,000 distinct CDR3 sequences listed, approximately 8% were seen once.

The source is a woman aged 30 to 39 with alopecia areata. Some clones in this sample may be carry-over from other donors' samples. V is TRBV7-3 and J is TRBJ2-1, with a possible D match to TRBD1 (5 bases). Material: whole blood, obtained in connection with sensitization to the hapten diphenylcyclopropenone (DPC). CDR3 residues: CASSTTPGRAIGNEQFF. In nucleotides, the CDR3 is TGTGCCAGCAGCACTACGCCGGGCAGGGCGATCGGCAATGAGCAGTTCTTC.